This T cell receptor beta chain was recovered during a study of monozygotic twins with inflammatory bowel disease. CDR1 SGHKS and CDR2 YYEKEE come from the germline V gene (reference sequence). The length of the CDR3 is 14 residues. TCRdb re-analyzed the 5' RACE reads; it lists each CDR3 protein once, without DNA. The sample has about 350,000 distinct CDR3 sequences. Sample: blood. The chain joins TRBV5-5 to TRBJ2-7; the TRBD1 assignment by TCRdb is unverifiable without DNA. The sequence was obtained from a human donor with ulcerative colitis or Crohn's disease, or a healthy co-twin of an affected twin (not recorded which). The CDR3 region is CASSPTTVPYEQYF.